This TCR beta chain was retrieved from a study of blood T cell repertoires in COVID-19. CDR1 and CDR2 from the germline V gene are SGHAT and FQNNGV. CDR3 length: 15 residues. V lost 5 bases, J lost 7 bases, and 13 bases stayed unmatched. The table came from immunoSEQ multiplex PCR; TCRdb's copy has only in-frame clones and leaves some out. This table has roughly 410,000 clones, around nine tenths appearing once. This receptor was obtained from a woman aged 40 to 50 with COVID-19, enrolled during active disease. Sequencing was performed on peripheral blood. V is TRBV11-2 and J is TRBJ1-2; 7 nucleotides align to TRBD1. For the CDR3, the DNA is TGTGCCAGCAGCCCGCGACAGGGTTCTTATTCTGGCTACACCTTC. This encodes CASSPRQGSYSGYTF.